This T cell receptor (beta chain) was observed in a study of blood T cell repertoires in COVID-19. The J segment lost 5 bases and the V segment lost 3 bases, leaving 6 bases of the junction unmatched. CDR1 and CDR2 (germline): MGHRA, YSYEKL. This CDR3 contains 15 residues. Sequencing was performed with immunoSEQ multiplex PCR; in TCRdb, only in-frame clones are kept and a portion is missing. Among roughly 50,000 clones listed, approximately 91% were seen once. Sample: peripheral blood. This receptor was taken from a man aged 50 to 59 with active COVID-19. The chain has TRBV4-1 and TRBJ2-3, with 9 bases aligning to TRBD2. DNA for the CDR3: TGCGCCAGCAGCCAGTTGAGACTAGCGGAAGATACGCAGTATTTT. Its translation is CASSQLRLAEDTQYF.